The present T cell receptor (beta chain) was sequenced within a study of OX40 agonist ivuxolimab in advanced cancers. The wider study: Patients in dose escalation had liver, melanoma, kidney or head and neck cancers. Among those treated, three patients had partial responses, one with hepatocellular carcinoma and two with cutaneous melanoma.

In its sample, this clone was seen once. Antigen: not known. Produced via immunoSEQ multiplex PCR; TCRdb's table is partial and in-frame only. The top ten hold 4.5% to 5.5% of the sample, which has approximately 91,000 clones, 70% to 90% seen once. The length of the CDR3 is 12 residues. The V and J ends lost 3 bases and 7 bases, in that order; junction bases with no gene match: 2. Germline-derived CDR1 and CDR2 are SQVTM and ANQGSEA. Whole-study findings and limits: Clonal expansion from baseline to week 6 occurred in both CD4+ and CD8+ T cells.

This TCR came from an adult with an advanced solid tumor such as melanoma, head and neck, liver or kidney cancer. Here the sequenced sample was CD4+ or CD8+ T cells sorted from blood, taken in a trial of the OX40 agonist ivuxolimab. This chain uses TRBV29-1 with TRBJ2-4; 8 bases agree with TRBD2. In DNA, the CDR3 is TGCAGCGTTGATCGGGGGGGCAACATTCAGTACTTC. Encoded protein: CSVDRGGNIQYF.